One and the same sample provided the 30 T cell receptor beta chains below, sequenced in a study of blood T cell repertoires in COVID-19. Measured with immunoSEQ multiplex PCR; TCRdb has only the in-frame clones, and not every one. This table holds 120,000 or so clones, 70% to 85% found once. Sequenced sample: peripheral blood. The receptors stem from a human donor with acute or convalescent COVID-19. The donor label of this sample is uncertain.

The gene calls are TRBV18 and TRBJ2-3; 7 bases fit TRBD1. Germline V lookup: CDR1 KGHSH, CDR2 LQKENI. This CDR3 region has 16 residues. The junction had 6 bases not matched to a gene; V was cut back by 2 bases and J by 1 base. The CDR3 region is CASSPTGVEGTDTQYF. The DNA for the CDR3 is TGTGCCAGCTCACCAACAGGGGTAGAAGGCACAGATACGCAGTATTTT.

This clone was counted a few times. The chain joins TRBV11-2 to TRBJ2-2, with D possibly matching TRBD2 (5 bases). The V gene's germline CDR1 is SGHAT and CDR2 FQNNGV. The V and J ends lost 6 bases and 5 bases respectively, with 19 bases between them. The CDR3 consists of 16 residues. The CDR3 protein is CASSFPDSRGTGELFF. The CDR3 DNA is TGTGCCAGCAGTTTCCCGGACTCCCGGGGAACCGGGGAGCTGTTTTTT.

This clone was found a few times. The chain combines TRBV30 with TRBJ1-2, with TRBD1 matching over 9 bases. This CDR3 contains 15 residues. CDR1 is GTSNPN and CDR2 is SVGIG in the germline V gene (reference sequence). J lost 4 bases, V lost 3 bases, and 9 bases had no gene match. The CDR3 here is CAWRAGTGSLYGYTF. The CDR3 DNA is TGTGCCTGGAGAGCCGGGACAGGGTCCCTCTATGGCTACACCTTC.

This clone was picked up one time. This chain links TRBV27 with TRBJ2-5; 9 bases map to TRBD1. The V gene's germline CDR1 is MNHEY and CDR2 SMNVEV (reference sequence). Trimming took 2 bases from V and 4 from J; bases not matched to a gene: 11. The CDR3 runs to 17 residues. The CDR3 region has the DNA TGTGCCAGCAGTTTAAAACCGCCAGGGACAGGGAGAGAGACCCAGTACTTC. As protein: CASSLKPPGTGRETQYF.

This sequence joins TRBV25-1 and TRBJ1-6; unclear D gene. This CDR3 spans 15 amino acids. CDR1 and CDR2 from the germline V gene are MGHDK and SYGVNS. Trimming left V 2 bases short and J 0 bases short, with 5 bases between. The CDR3 here is CASSEHSSYNSPLHF. The DNA of the CDR3 is TGTGCCAGCAGTGAACACAGCTCCTATAATTCACCCCTCCACTTT.

V is TRBV2 and J is TRBJ1-4; D possibly corresponds to TRBD1 (5 bases). Trimming removed 5 bases from V and 5 bases from J, with 12 bases in between. The germline CDR1 and CDR2 sequences are SNHLY and FYNNEI. This CDR3 has 14 residues. The CDR3: CASSYRIGNEKLFF. In nucleotides, the CDR3 is TGTGCCAGCAGTTACAGGATCGGCAATGAAAAACTGTTTTTT.

This clone was observed a few times. The chain joins TRBV9 to TRBJ1-5, with D tentatively TRBD1 (6 bases). The CDR3 sequence is 13 residues long. The V end was cut by 4 bases, the J end by 9 bases, with 14 bases between. CDR1 SGDLS and CDR2 YYNGEE come from the germline V gene. CDR3 in amino acids: CASSNRDGGPQHF. The DNA of the CDR3 is TGTGCCAGCAGCAACAGGGACGGTGGGCCCCAGCATTTT.

The J gene is TRBJ2-2, the V gene TRBV6-5, with TRBD2 matching 7 bases. The CDR3 covers 15 residues. With V trimmed by 2 bases and J by 4 bases, 4 bases remained unmatched. The germline gives CDR1 MNHEY, CDR2 SVGAGI. This CDR3 is CASSYTGGFTGELFF. Written as DNA, the CDR3 is TGTGCCAGCAGTTACACGGGGGGTTTCACCGGGGAGCTGTTTTTT.

This rearrangement joins TRBV10-3 to TRBJ1-1, with a possible D match to TRBD1 (5 bases). The V end lost 3 bases, the J end lost 4 bases, and 6 bases lay between the germline ends. The CDR3 has 12 residues. Germline values: CDR1 ENHRY, CDR2 SYGVKD. CDR3: CAISEGATEAFF. The CDR3 DNA is TGTGCCATCAGTGAAGGGGCCACTGAAGCTTTCTTT.

The chain combines TRBV2 with TRBJ1-5; tentatively, D is TRBD1 (5 bases). This CDR3 has 15 residues. V dropped 5 bases and J dropped 2 bases, with 13 bases sitting between them. Germline CDR1 is SNHLY and CDR2 is FYNNEI. CDR3 amino acids: CASSLSRVGNQPQHF. The CDR3 DNA reads as TGTGCCAGCAGTCTGAGCAGGGTGGGCAATCAGCCCCAGCATTTT.

This clone came up once. This rearrangement joins TRBV2 to TRBJ1-2; 7 bases are shared with TRBD1. CDR3 length equals 14 residues. Unmatched junction bases numbered 6, after V lost 2 bases and J lost 6 bases. Germline V gene lookup returns CDR1 SNHLY and CDR2 FYNNEI. The CDR3 sequence is CASSEHRGPDGYTF. The CDR3 bases are TGTGCCAGCAGTGAACACAGGGGACCCGATGGCTACACCTTC.

This clone was counted between two and nine times. The rearrangement joins TRBV7-6 to TRBJ2-3; TRBD2 agrees at 9 bases. V shed 1 base, J shed 2 bases, and the junction held 13 bases outside the gene matches. CDR3 length equals 19 residues. Looked up from germline, CDR1 is SGHVS and CDR2 is FNYEAQ. This CDR3 reads CASSLDLRGGRPVTDTQYF. The CDR3 coding sequence is TGTGCCAGCAGCTTAGACTTGCGGGGGGGCCGCCCGGTCACAGATACGCAGTATTTT.

This clone occurred once. This chain connects TRBV24-1 to TRBJ1-2, with D perhaps TRBD1 (6 bases). The CDR3 contains 13 residues. CDR1 and CDR2 (germline): KGHDR, SFDVKD. Trimming took off 3 bases at V and 8 bases at J, with 12 bases between the two ends. The CDR3 loop is CATSDPRGVGYTF. In nucleotides, the CDR3 is TGTGCCACCAGTGATCCCAGGGGCGTGGGCTACACCTTC.

The chain recombines TRBV12-3 or TRBV12-4 with TRBJ2-1; D unresolved. Trimming removed 3 bases at V and 7 bases at J, with 7 bases between. The CDR3 is 12 amino acids. The DNA of the CDR3 is TGTGCCAGCAGTTTTGATGAGAATGAGCAGTTCTTC. It translates to CASSFDENEQFF.

There are a few counts of this clone. This chain connects TRBV6-5 to TRBJ1-1; 8 bases agree with TRBD1. The CDR3 consists of 12 residues. V lost 8 bases to trimming and J lost 4 bases; unmatched junction nucleotides: 3. Germline CDR1 MNHEY, CDR2 SVGAGI. Written as DNA, the CDR3 is TGTGCCAGCGGCACAGGGGGCACTGAAGCTTTCTTT. This encodes CASGTGGTEAFF.

The chain carries TRBV15 and TRBJ1-4; the D is unclear. This CDR3 is built from 14 residues. Trimming stripped 4 bases from V and 5 bases from J, with 11 bases between. Germline lookup yields CDR1 LNHNV and CDR2 YYDKDF (reference sequence). The DNA for the CDR3 is TGTGCCACCAGCACAGTAGGGAGGAATGAAAAACTGTTTTTT. As protein: CATSTVGRNEKLFF.

The V and J genes are TRBV7-2 and TRBJ2-5; D is perhaps TRBD1 (6 bases). The length of the CDR3 is 14 residues. Germline CDR1 reads SGHTA; CDR2 reads FQGNSA. V was clipped by 6 bases and J by 1 base, with 12 bases between them. CDR3 bases: TGTGCCAGCAGTACTTTCAGGGGCCAAGAGACCCAGTACTTC. Translation gives CASSTFRGQETQYF.

This clone was recorded a few times. This chain links TRBV7-9 with TRBJ1-2; 11 bases fit TRBD1. This CDR3 region has 17 residues. V lost 5 bases and J lost 3; bases outside the gene matches: 11. Germline V gives CDR1 SEHNR, CDR2 FQNEAQ (reference sequence). The CDR3 DNA sequence: TGTGCCAGCAGCAAGAACGGACAGGGGGCGGGTGACTATGGCTACACCTTC. Amino acid sequence: CASSKNGQGAGDYGYTF.

This chain joins TRBV5-1 and TRBJ1-1; a possible D gene is TRBD1 (5 bases). V lost 1 base to trimming and J lost 6 bases, with 16 bases between them. Germline lookup yields CDR1 SGHRS and CDR2 YFSETQ. The CDR3 runs 15 residues. CDR3 loop: CASSLSQVPGAEAFF. The CDR3 DNA is TGCGCCAGCAGCTTGAGCCAGGTCCCGGGGGCTGAAGCTTTCTTT.

V and J are TRBV21-1 and TRBJ1-1; the table assigns TRBD1, which was not confirmed against the DNA. TRBV21-1 counts as a pseudogene. CDR3 size: 14 residues. CDR3 nucleotide sequence: TGTGCCAGCAGCTTACAGGGGAGAGGCACTGAAGCTTTCTTT. Translating gives CASSLQGRGTEAFF.

The chain carries TRBV2 and TRBJ1-3; D ambiguous. V was shortened by 3 bases and J by 0 bases, with 9 bases between the two germline ends. CDR1 is SNHLY, CDR2 FYNNEI, per germline. This CDR3 comprises 15 residues. CDR3 sequence: CASSENSISGNTIYF. The CDR3 DNA follows: TGTGCCAGCAGTGAGAACAGTATCTCTGGAAACACCATATATTTT. The whole variable domain, filled in from reference TRBV2 and TRBJ1-3, reads EPEVTQTPSHQVTQMGQEVILRCVPISNHLYFYWYRQILGQKVEFLVSFYNNEISEKSEIFDDQFSVERPDGSNFTLKIRSTKLEDSAMYFCASSENSISGNTIYFGEGSWLTVV.

This chain joins TRBV4-2 and TRBJ1-2; 8 bases are shared with TRBD1. With V trimmed by 6 bases and J by 5 bases, 17 bases remained unmatched. Germline V gives CDR1 LGHNA, CDR2 YNFKEQ. The CDR3 has 17 amino acids. Here the CDR3 reads CASRLKEAGGMGYGYTF. In nucleotides, the CDR3 is TGTGCCAGCAGGTTAAAGGAGGCAGGGGGCATGGGGTATGGCTACACCTTC.

The chain uses TRBV5-6 and TRBJ1-3; TRBD1 aligns across 7 bases. From germline, CDR1 is SGHDT and CDR2 YYEEEE. This CDR3 spans 16 amino acids. V gave up 4 bases and J gave up 0 bases; unmatched junction bases: 7. The CDR3 loop reads CASSLGQSSSGNTIYF. The CDR3 DNA is TGTGCCAGCAGCCTGGGACAGTCTAGCTCTGGAAACACCATATATTTT. The full variable domain, with the rest looked up from reference TRBV5-6 and TRBJ1-3, is DAGVTQSPTHLIKTRGQQVTLRCSPKSGHDTVSWYQQALGQGPQFIFQYYEEEERQRGNFPDRFSGHQFPNYSSELNVNALLLGDSALYLCASSLGQSSSGNTIYFGEGSWLTVV.

V usage is TRBV6-5 and J usage is TRBJ1-1; D unresolved. V lost 5 bases to trimming and J lost 6 bases, with 16 bases between them. Germline values: CDR1 MNHEY, CDR2 SVGAGI. The CDR3 sequence is 14 residues long. The CDR3 region is CASSLDTGRAEAFF. Written as DNA, the CDR3 is TGTGCCAGCAGTCTCGACACCGGGCGGGCTGAAGCTTTCTTT.

The V and J genes are TRBV30 and TRBJ2-4; 9 positions match TRBD1. CDR3 length equals 15 residues. V lost 2 bases and J lost 1; bases outside the gene matches: 3. Germline loops: CDR1 GTSNPN, CDR2 SVGIG (reference sequence). The DNA for the CDR3 is TGTGCCTGGAGTCTGGACAGGGGTGCCAAAAACATTCAGTACTTC. The encoded protein is CAWSLDRGAKNIQYF.

V gene TRBV27 combines with J gene TRBJ1-1; a weak D match, TRBD1 (6 bases). Per the germline V gene, CDR1 is MNHEY and CDR2 is SMNVEV (reference sequence). This CDR3 comprises 14 residues. The V and J ends lost 6 bases and 4 bases respectively, with 15 bases between them. The DNA for the CDR3 is TGTGCCAGCAGGGAAGCGGGGGCAGGCACTGAAGCTTTCTTT. This gives the protein CASREAGAGTEAFF.

V gene TRBV11-2 combines with J gene TRBJ2-5; TRBD2 is a possible D gene (6 bases). CDR3 length: 14 residues. Germline values: CDR1 SGHAT, CDR2 FQNNGV. Between the trimmed V and J ends, which lost 5 bases and 3 bases, there was a span of 13 bases. CDR3 sequence: CASSGPGGKETQYF. As DNA, the CDR3 is TGTGCCAGCAGCGGCCCCGGAGGGAAAGAGACCCAGTACTTC.

The rearrangement joins TRBV19 to TRBJ1-5; D unresolved. V lost 3 bases and J 7 bases, leaving 16 bases between the germline ends. The CDR3 totals 15 residues. Germline V gives CDR1 LNHDA, CDR2 SQIVND (reference sequence). The CDR3 DNA sequence: TGTGCCAGTAGTATGGATTACGGGGAGGTACAGCCCCAGCATTTT. Translation gives CASSMDYGEVQPQHF. The full variable domain, its missing parts supplied by reference TRBV19 and TRBJ1-5, is DGGITQSPKYLFRKEGQNVTLSCEQNLNHDAMYWYRQDPGQGLRLIYYSQIVNDFQKGDIAEGYSVSREKKESFPLTVTSAQKNPTAFYLCASSMDYGEVQPQHFGDGTRLSIL.

The chain employs TRBV28 and TRBJ2-7; 10 nucleotides agree with TRBD2. The CDR3 totals 17 residues. V trimming: 4 bases; J trimming: 0 bases; junction bases outside the gene matches: 9. The V gene's germline CDR1 is MDHEN and CDR2 SYDVKM. The CDR3: CASSSPGLAPSSYEQYV. In DNA, the CDR3 is TGTGCCAGCAGTTCGCCGGGACTAGCGCCTAGCTCCTACGAGCAGTACGTC.

This chain joins TRBV24-1 and TRBJ2-2, with a possible D match to TRBD2 (6 bases). Germline V CDR1 and CDR2: KGHDR, SFDVKD. The CDR3 runs 16 residues. V gave up 3 bases and J gave up 4 bases, with 14 bases separating them. CDR3 coding DNA: TGTGCCACCAGTGATGCGGGGCGGACCCTCACCGGGGAGCTGTTTTTT. It translates to CATSDAGRTLTGELFF.